The next 14 T cell receptor beta chains were all read from a single sample in a study of blood T cells in healthy people across ages. Alongside a J-beta primer mix, a sample-barcoded 5' primer served in a second PCR lasting roughly 7 to 11 cycles. Via MiXCR, TCRdb re-called the 5' RACE reads, giving one row per CDR3 protein. This table holds more than 600,000 distinct CDR3 sequences, around 25% found once. In addition, the sample was reused for a study of T cells of mothers and their children.

The specimen sequenced was blood. The receptor source for this set is a boy under 18 in good health.

This clonotype appeared many times. The rearrangement joins TRBV11-2 to TRBJ1-4; D is possibly TRBD1 (5 bases). Trimming removed 5 bases from V and 6 bases from J, with 16 bases in between. Germline V lookup: CDR1 SGHAT, CDR2 FQNNGV. This CDR3 is built from 15 residues. CDR3: CASSARGRVYEKLFF. The CDR3 nucleotides are TGTGCCAGCAGCGCTAGGGGACGGGTCTATGAAAAACTGTTTTTT.

The chain joins TRBV5-1 to TRBJ2-5; 15 nucleotides agree with TRBD2. Trimming at V came to 0 bases and at J to 5 bases, leaving 5 bases not matched to a gene. The CDR3 has 17 amino acids. Germline CDR1 is SGHRS and CDR2 is YFSETQ. CDR3 sequence reads: CASSLAGLAGGSETQYF. CDR3 DNA sequence: TGCGCCAGCAGCTTGGCGGGACTAGCGGGAGGAAGCGAGACCCAGTACTTC.

The V call is TRBV4-3, the J call TRBJ2-1; TRBD2 might be the D (6 bases). The ends were cut back, 3 bases at V and 4 bases at J, with 10 bases in the middle. Germline-derived CDR1 and CDR2 are LGHNA and YSLEER. The CDR3 is 14 residues long. The CDR3 here is CASSHVGGYNEQFF. CDR3 nucleotides: TGCGCCAGCAGCCACGTTGGAGGGTACAATGAGCAGTTCTTC.

The gene calls are TRBV5-1 and TRBJ1-2, with D possibly matching TRBD1 (6 bases). The CDR3 is 16 amino acids. Germline CDR1 SGHRS, CDR2 YFSETQ. V was trimmed by 3 bases and J by 1 base, leaving 16 bases between them. DNA of the CDR3: TGCGCCAGCAGCTCGGGGGTGACAGGAGATAACTATGGCTACACCTTC. Its translation: CASSSGVTGDNYGYTF.

This clonotype was counted between two and nine times. The chain has TRBV5-1 and TRBJ2-2; 9 bases map to TRBD2. The CDR3 runs 17 residues. CDR1 is SGHRS and CDR2 is YFSETQ in the germline V gene. V dropped 0 bases and J dropped 1; count of bases not matched to a gene: 4. CDR3 sequence reads: CASSLASGKLNTGELFF. The CDR3 nucleotides are TGCGCCAGCAGCTTGGCTAGCGGGAAACTGAACACCGGGGAGCTGTTTTTT.

This clonotype was detected only a few times. The limits of the CDR3 on the DNA are not certain, so only TCRdb's listed CDR3 is given. This chain uses TRBV12-3 or TRBV12-4 with TRBJ2-1; the DNA was not used to check the table's D call, TRBD1. The CDR3 spans 15 amino acids, including both terminal residues. The CDR3 here is CASSLGTGGHNEQFF.

The chain couples TRBV5-1 to TRBJ2-2, with D possibly being TRBD1 (6 bases). Trimming cost V 4 bases and J 1 base, with 14 bases left between them. Germline V gives CDR1 SGHRS, CDR2 YFSETQ. This CDR3 is 16 amino acids long. The CDR3 DNA reads TGCGCCAGCAGCCCCCGTACGACAGGGAACACCGGGGAGCTGTTTTTT. This encodes CASSPRTTGNTGELFF. Full variable domain (outside the CDR3, taken from reference TRBV5-1 and TRBJ2-2): KAGVTQTPRYLIKTRGQQVTLSCSPISGHRSVSWYQQTPGQGLQFLFEYFSETQRNKGNFPGRFSGRQFSNSRSEMNVSTLELGDSALYLCASSPRTTGNTGELFFGEGSRLTVL.

The chain has TRBV12-3 or TRBV12-4 and TRBJ2-1, with D possibly being TRBD2 (5 bases). V was clipped by 4 bases and J by 0 bases, with 13 bases between them. The CDR3 consists of 16 residues. CDR3 bases: TGTGCCAGCAGTTCTAAAACCGGGATCTCCTACAATGAGCAGTTCTTC. Protein: CASSSKTGISYNEQFF.

This sequence joins TRBV11-2 and TRBJ2-1; TRBD2 matches at 10 bases. From germline, CDR1 is SGHAT and CDR2 FQNNGV. V lost 5 bases, J lost 9 bases, and 16 bases stayed unmatched. This CDR3 has 17 amino acids. The CDR3 nucleotides are TGTGCCAGCAGCCCCACGGCCTCTAGCGGGAGTCGAGGTGAGCAGTTCTTC. Its protein is CASSPTASSGSRGEQFF.

In this sample, this clonotype turned up a few times. The chain recombines TRBV6-2 or TRBV6-3 with TRBJ2-1; 7 bases map to TRBD1. The J call may be in error: the DNA end matches TRBJ2-5 better. There are 14 residues in the CDR3. Germline CDR1 is MNHEY and CDR2 is SVGEGT. CDR3 sequence: CASSYRGRGETQYF. The CDR3 bases are TGTGCCAGCAGTTACAGGGGGCGAGGAGAGACCCAGTACTTC.

This clonotype occurred a few times. CDR3 sequence reads: CASSKGQGEQYF. CDR3 in DNA: TGTGCCAGCAGCAAGGGACAGGGCGAGCAGTACTTC. The genes are TRBV7-2 and TRBJ2-7, with 9 bases that match TRBD1. The CDR3 sequence is 12 residues long. Germline values: CDR1 SGHTA, CDR2 FQGNSA. V lost 5 bases, J lost 6 bases, and 2 bases stayed unmatched.

The chain joins TRBV7-2 to TRBJ2-7, with TRBD2 identical over 9 bases. This CDR3 contains 16 residues. The germline CDR1 and CDR2 sequences are SGHTA and FQGNSA. J gave up 2 bases and V 2 bases, and 7 bases lay outside the gene matches. The CDR3 loop is CASSLRFLAGTYEQYF. The CDR3 DNA follows: TGTGCCAGCAGCTTACGGTTCCTAGCGGGAACCTACGAGCAGTACTTC.

This clonotype came up a few times. The chain uses TRBV10-3 and TRBJ2-7; maybe TRBD2 (6 bases). CDR1 and CDR2 (germline): ENHRY, SYGVKD. Trimming took off 7 bases at V and 4 bases at J, with 14 bases between the two ends. This CDR3 is 13 amino acids long. The CDR3 region has the DNA TGTGCCATCAAGGAGGGTGAGGGGTACGAGCAGTACTTC. Protein product: CAIKEGEGYEQYF.

As for this clonotype: A read error may account for a junction end that differs from germline. The gene calls are TRBV5-1 and TRBJ2-3; TRBD1 agrees at 7 bases. Per the germline V gene, CDR1 is SGHRS and CDR2 is YFSETQ. The CDR3 extends over 16 amino acids. CDR3 DNA: TGCGCCAGCAGTTTGGAGACAGGGTATAGCACAGATACGCAGTATTTT. Translating gives CASSLETGYSTDTQYF.